One sample yielded the 12 T cell receptor beta chains listed below, sequenced in a study of radiation and T cells in renal cell carcinoma. Produced via immunoSEQ multiplex PCR; TCRdb's table is partial and in-frame only. The table records 100,000 to 150,000 clones, 70% to 90% of them present only once. Time point specified: blood 2 weeks post-SBRT. Treatment described: 15 Gy SBRT to primary tumor, nephrectomy 4 weeks later. Material: blood, obtained from a patient whose treatment included radiotherapy and nephrectomy. All receptors derive from a woman in her 70s with renal cell carcinoma.

This rearrangement joins TRBV11-3 to TRBJ2-2; 10 nucleotides agree with TRBD2. The ends lost 2 bases at V and 3 bases at J; junction bases unmatched: 3. In germline, CDR1 is SGHNT, CDR2 YENEEA. CDR3 length equals 16 residues. The CDR3 loop reads CASSLILAGDTGELFF. CDR3 in DNA: TGTGCCAGCAGCTTAATCCTAGCGGGGGACACCGGGGAGCTGTTTTTT.

This chain connects TRBV7-9 to TRBJ2-3; TRBD1 matches at 8 bases. The CDR3 sequence is 14 residues long. The V and J ends lost 5 bases and 3 bases, in that order; junction bases with no gene match: 4. Germline CDR1 SEHNR, CDR2 FQNEAQ (reference sequence). The CDR3 loop is CASSPGTGTDTQYF. CDR3 nucleotides: TGTGCCAGCAGCCCGGGGACAGGTACAGATACGCAGTATTTT.

In its sample, this clone was seen once. The genes are TRBV5-6 and TRBJ2-3; D not resolved. This CDR3 region has 13 residues. CDR1 is SGHDT and CDR2 is YYEEEE in the germline V gene. The V end was cut by 0 bases, the J end by 2 bases, with 4 bases between. DNA for the CDR3: TGTGCCAGCAGCTTGGATGCCACAGATACGCAGTATTTT. It specifies CASSLDATDTQYF.

The chain couples TRBV14 to TRBJ1-6, with 8 bases fitting TRBD1. In germline, CDR1 is SGHDN, CDR2 FVKESK. The CDR3 has 14 amino acids. V gave up 4 bases and J gave up 9 bases; unmatched junction bases: 5. The CDR3 loop reads CASSLNRGASPLHF. CDR3 in DNA: TGTGCCAGCAGCCTGAACAGGGGGGCTTCACCCCTCCACTTT.

The rearrangement joins TRBV10-1 to TRBJ1-1, with D unclear. Deletions cut 4 bases from V and 11 bases from J, with 2 bases between. Germline CDR1 WNHNN, CDR2 SYGVQD (reference sequence). This CDR3 contains 8 residues. The CDR3 reads CASSGAFF. The CDR3 DNA is TGCGCCAGCAGTGGTGCTTTCTTT.

This chain joins TRBV10-3 and TRBJ2-1, with 9 nucleotides matching TRBD1. CDR3 length equals 13 residues. CDR1 is ENHRY, CDR2 SYGVKD, per germline. V was pared by 7 bases and J by 7 bases, with 5 bases of the junction left unmatched. CDR3 amino acids: CAITSDRGNEQFF. The CDR3 nucleotides read TGTGCCATCACCAGCGACAGGGGGAATGAGCAGTTCTTC.

The V and J genes are TRBV5-6 and TRBJ1-1; the D is unclear. Germline V lookup: CDR1 SGHDT, CDR2 YYEEEE. The CDR3 runs 13 residues. V was trimmed by 1 base and J by 6 bases, leaving 10 bases between them. The CDR3 protein is CASSLRQVAEAFF. DNA for the CDR3: TGTGCCAGCAGCTTGAGGCAGGTGGCTGAAGCTTTCTTT.

V is TRBV6-6 and J is TRBJ2-1, with 9 bases that match TRBD2. Germline-derived CDR1 and CDR2 are MNHNY and SVGAGI (reference sequence). The ends lost 0 bases at V and 5 bases at J; junction bases unmatched: 2. The CDR3 consists of 15 residues. CDR3 in amino acids: CASSYSGGGDNEQFF. For the CDR3, the DNA is TGTGCCAGCAGTTACTCGGGCGGGGGGGACAATGAGCAGTTCTTC.

The rearrangement links TRBV6-5 to TRBJ1-5, with TRBD1 as a possible D gene (5 bases). Germline V gives CDR1 MNHEY, CDR2 SVGAGI. CDR3 length: 15 residues. The V end lost 0 bases, the J end lost 2 bases, and 8 bases lay between the germline ends. CDR3 coding DNA: TGTGCCAGCAGTTACTCGGGGGGAGGCAATCAGCCCCAGCATTTT. Protein: CASSYSGGGNQPQHF.

The rearrangement links TRBV27 to TRBJ2-2; D gene unclear. This CDR3 has 13 amino acids. Germline CDR1 MNHEY, CDR2 SMNVEV (reference sequence). Trimming removed 2 bases from V and 7 bases from J, with 8 bases in between. The CDR3 DNA sequence: TGTGCCAGCAGTTTACCCCCTCACGGGGAGCTGTTTTTT. Translating it yields CASSLPPHGELFF.

This clone has a handful of counts. J is TRBJ1-1 and V is TRBV21-1. TRBV21-1 is recorded as a pseudogene. The CDR3 is 12 residues long. CDR3 protein: CASSKPGREAFF. The CDR3, as DNA: TGTGCCAGCAGCAAACCGGGCCGTGAAGCTTTCTTT.

This rearrangement joins TRBV13 to TRBJ1-5; no reliable D call. Germline assignment: CDR1 PRHDT and CDR2 FYEKMQ (reference sequence). V was clipped by 2 bases and J by 0 bases, with 11 bases between them. The CDR3 totals 16 residues. CDR3 protein: CASSLSRYNSNQPQHF. The CDR3 DNA reads TGTGCCAGCAGCTTATCCAGGTATAATAGCAATCAGCCCCAGCATTTT.